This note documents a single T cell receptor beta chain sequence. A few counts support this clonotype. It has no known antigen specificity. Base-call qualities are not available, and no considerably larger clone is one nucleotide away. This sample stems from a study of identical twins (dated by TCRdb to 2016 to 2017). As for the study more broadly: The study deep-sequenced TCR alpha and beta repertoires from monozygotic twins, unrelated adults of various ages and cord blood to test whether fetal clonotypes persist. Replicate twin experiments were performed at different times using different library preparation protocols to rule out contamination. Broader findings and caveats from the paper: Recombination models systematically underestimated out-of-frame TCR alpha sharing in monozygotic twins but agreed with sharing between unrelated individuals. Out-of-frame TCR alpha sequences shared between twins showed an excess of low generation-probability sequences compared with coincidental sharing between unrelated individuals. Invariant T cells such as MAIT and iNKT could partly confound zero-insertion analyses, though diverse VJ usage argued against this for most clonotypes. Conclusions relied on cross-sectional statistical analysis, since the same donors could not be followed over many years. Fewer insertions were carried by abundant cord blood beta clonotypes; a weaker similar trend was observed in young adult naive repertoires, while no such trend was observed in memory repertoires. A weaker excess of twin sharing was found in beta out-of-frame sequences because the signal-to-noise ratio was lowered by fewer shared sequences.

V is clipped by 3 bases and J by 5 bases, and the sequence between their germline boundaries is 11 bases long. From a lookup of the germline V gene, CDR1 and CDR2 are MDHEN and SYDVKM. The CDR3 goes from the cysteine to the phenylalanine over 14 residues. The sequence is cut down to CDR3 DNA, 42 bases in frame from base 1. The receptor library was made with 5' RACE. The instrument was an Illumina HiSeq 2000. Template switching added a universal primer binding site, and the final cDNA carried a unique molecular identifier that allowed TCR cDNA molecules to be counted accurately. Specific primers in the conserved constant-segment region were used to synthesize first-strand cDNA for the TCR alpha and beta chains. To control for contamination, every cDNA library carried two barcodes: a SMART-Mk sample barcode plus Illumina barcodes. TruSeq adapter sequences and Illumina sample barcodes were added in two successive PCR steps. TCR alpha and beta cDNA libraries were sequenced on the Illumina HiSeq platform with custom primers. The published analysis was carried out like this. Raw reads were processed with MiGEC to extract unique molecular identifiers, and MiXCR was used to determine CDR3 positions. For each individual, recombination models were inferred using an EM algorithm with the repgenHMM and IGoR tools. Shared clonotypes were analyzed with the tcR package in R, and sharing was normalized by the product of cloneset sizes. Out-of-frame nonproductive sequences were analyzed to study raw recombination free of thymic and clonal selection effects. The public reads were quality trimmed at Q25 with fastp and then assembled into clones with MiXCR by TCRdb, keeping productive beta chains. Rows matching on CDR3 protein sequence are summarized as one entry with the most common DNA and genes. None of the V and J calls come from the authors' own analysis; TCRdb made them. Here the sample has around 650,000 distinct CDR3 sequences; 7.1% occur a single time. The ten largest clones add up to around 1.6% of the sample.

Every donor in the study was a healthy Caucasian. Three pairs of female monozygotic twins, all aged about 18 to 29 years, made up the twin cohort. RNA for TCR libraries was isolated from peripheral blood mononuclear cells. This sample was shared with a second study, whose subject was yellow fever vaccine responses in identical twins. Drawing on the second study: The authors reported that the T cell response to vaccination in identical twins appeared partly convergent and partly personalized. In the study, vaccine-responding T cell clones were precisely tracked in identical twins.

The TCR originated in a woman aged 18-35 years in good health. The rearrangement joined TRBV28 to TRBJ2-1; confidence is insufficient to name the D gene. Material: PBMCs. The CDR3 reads CASSFMGTNNEQFF. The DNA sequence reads TGTGCCAGCAGTTTTATGGGCACCAACAATGAGCAGTTCTTC.